The source of this TCR beta chain is a study of shared clonotypes between healthy human individuals. Regarding the study as a whole: A few donors held roughly 5% of naive CD4 clonotypes in common.

It was into CD45RA+ naive and CD45RA-negative memory subsets that the CD4+ cells were split. The length of the CDR3 is 16 residues. With 0 bases removed from V and 6 bases from J, the gap between germline ends came to 15 bases. Germline V gene sequence: CDR1 SGHAT, CDR2 FQNNGV. The authors' processing: For the immunoSEQ data, sequences were junction-only without quality scores, so filtering differed. Some clones are missing from TCRdb's copy, which holds only in-frame ones; the method was immunoSEQ multiplex PCR. V and J calls and clone size are as listed in that table; D and trimming were resolved from the DNA. The repertoire holds approximately 350,000 clones, with roughly 70% as singletons. Comments on this clone: Its antigen remains unknown.

Sequenced material: memory CD4+ T cells sorted from blood. Subset specified: CD45RA-negative fraction. The gene calls are TRBV11-2 and TRBJ1-5; a possible D gene is TRBD1 (6 bases). This sequence originates from a man younger than 40 in good health. In DNA form, the CDR3 reads TGTGCCAGCAGCTTAGATCGTGCAGAGGGGGGTCAGCCCCAGCATTTT. Protein product: CASSLDRAEGGQPQHF.